The 15 T cell receptor beta chains below come from one sample, sequenced in a study of T-cell memory formation after mild COVID-19. MiXCR, applied by TCRdb to the 5' RACE reads, yields one record per CDR3 protein. The top ten clones hold 3.9% of a sample with roughly 170,000 distinct CDR3 sequences, about a fifth of them seen once. The sample taken for sequencing was PBMCs or a T cell subset sorted from them (not recorded which). These receptors were obtained from a man aged 18 to 30 who had mild COVID-19 (a few samples of this study predate the infection). Cell type and time point are not known.

This clonotype was detected only a few times. This sequence joins TRBV28 and TRBJ2-2, with D unresolved. With 3 bases removed from V and 5 bases from J, the gap between germline ends came to 16 bases. CDR1 is MDHEN and CDR2 is SYDVKM in the germline V gene. CDR3 length: 16 residues. The CDR3 nucleotides are TGTGCCAGCAGTTTTTTGGGTTCGGGTACAACCGGGGAGCTGTTTTTT. Its protein is CASSFLGSGTTGELFF.

In its sample, this clonotype was seen many times. The chain couples TRBV24-1 to TRBJ2-3, with D uncertain. Trimming shortened V by 4 bases and J by 6 bases, and 4 bases separated the two germline ends. The germline V gene encodes CDR1 KGHDR and CDR2 SFDVKD. CDR3 length equals 11 residues. The chain's CDR3 is CATSERDTQYF. CDR3 DNA: TGTGCCACCAGTGAACGGGATACGCAGTATTTT.

Only a few counts were recorded for this clonotype. The chain employs TRBV7-2 and TRBJ1-2; D remains unclear. The CDR3 has 14 residues. The germline gives CDR1 SGHTA, CDR2 FQGNSA. Trimming removed 3 bases at V and 8 bases at J, with 16 bases between. This chain's CDR3 is CASSLILGSPGYTF. CDR3 bases: TGTGCCAGCAGCTTGATTTTAGGGTCCCCCGGCTACACCTTC. The variable domain in full, with the rest retrieved from reference TRBV7-2 and TRBJ1-2, is GAGVSQSPSNKVTEKGKDVELRCDPISGHTALYWYRQSLGQGLEFLIYFQGNSAPDKSGLPSDRFSAERTGGSVSTLTIQRTQQEDSAVYLCASSLILGSPGYTFGSGTRLTVV.

The chain joins TRBV6-6 to TRBJ2-3; possible D gene TRBD2, 5 bases. V was trimmed by 6 bases and J by 3 bases, leaving 7 bases between them. The germline gives CDR1 MNHNY, CDR2 SVGAGI (reference sequence). This CDR3 contains 12 residues. For the CDR3, the DNA is TGTGCCAGCAGGGAGGTAACAGATACGCAGTATTTT. Protein sequence: CASREVTDTQYF.

This clonotype was found many times. V is TRBV5-1 and J is TRBJ2-5; the D is unclear. There are 14 residues in the CDR3. V was clipped by 4 bases and J by 4 bases, with 14 bases between them. Germline lookup yields CDR1 SGHRS and CDR2 YFSETQ. CDR3 DNA sequence: TGCGCCAGCAGCCGGGCCGCGGAAGCAGAGACCCAGTACTTC. Amino acid sequence: CASSRAAEAETQYF.

The chain is built from TRBV7-9 and TRBJ1-1; D remains ambiguous. Germline lookup yields CDR1 SEHNR and CDR2 FQNEAQ (reference sequence). This CDR3 contains 15 residues. V was clipped by 2 bases and J by 4 bases, with 14 bases between them. CDR3 nucleotide sequence: TGTGCCAGCAGCTTAAGACGGGGAGGTGGCACTGAAGCTTTCTTT. Translating gives CASSLRRGGGTEAFF. The full variable domain, in which reference TRBV7-9 and TRBJ1-1 provide the parts outside the CDR3, is DTGVSQNPRHKITKRGQNVTFRCDPISEHNRLYWYRQTLGQGPEFLTYFQNEAQLEKSRLLSDRFSAERPKGSFSTLEIQRTEQGDSAMYLCASSLRRGGGTEAFFGQGTRLTVV.

This clonotype occurred a few times. V is TRBV20-1 and J is TRBJ2-5, with 9 nucleotides matching TRBD2. CDR3 size: 16 residues. Per germline, CDR1 DFQATT and CDR2 SNEGSKA (reference sequence). V lost 0 bases, J lost 3 bases, and 8 bases stayed unmatched. The CDR3, as DNA: TGCAGTGCTAGAGATCCGAGCGGGGGGAAGAAAGAGACCCAGTACTTC. This gives the protein CSARDPSGGKKETQYF.

The chain recombines TRBV5-5 with TRBJ2-3; 7 bases map to TRBD1. With V trimmed by 0 bases and J by 4 bases, 2 bases remained unmatched. The V gene's germline CDR1 is SGHKS and CDR2 YYEKEE (reference sequence). The CDR3 has 14 amino acids. The CDR3: CASSLETGPDTQYF. CDR3 DNA sequence: TGTGCCAGCAGCTTGGAGACAGGGCCAGATACGCAGTATTTT.

This clonotype was counted at least ten times. Written as DNA, the CDR3 is TGCGCCAGCAGCAAGGACGGATACACAGATACGCAGTATTTT. Amino acids: CASSKDGYTDTQYF. V usage is TRBV5-1 and J usage is TRBJ2-3, with D unclear. CDR3 length equals 14 residues. Germline V gene data show CDR1 as SGHRS and CDR2 as YFSETQ. The ends were cut back, 4 bases at V and 2 bases at J, with 11 bases in the middle.

The genes are TRBV12-3 or TRBV12-4 and TRBJ1-1; D is unclear. The ends were cut back, 6 bases at V and 4 bases at J, with 18 bases in the middle. The CDR3 has 15 residues. The CDR3 here is CASSPTRAGSTEAFF. For the CDR3, the DNA is TGTGCCAGCAGCCCAACTAGGGCAGGAAGCACTGAAGCTTTCTTT.

The J gene is TRBJ2-3, the V gene TRBV20-1; TRBD1 matches at 9 bases. Germline V gene lookup returns CDR1 DFQATT and CDR2 SNEGSKA (reference sequence). The V segment lost 0 bases and the J segment 5 bases; nucleotides outside the gene matches: 6. The CDR3 has 15 residues. The CDR3 protein is CSAREAQGAGDTQYF. Here the CDR3 DNA reads TGCAGTGCTAGAGAGGCACAGGGGGCCGGAGATACGCAGTATTTT.

The chain recombines TRBV6-6 with TRBJ1-1, with D hard to call. Germline values: CDR1 MNHNY, CDR2 SVGAGI (reference sequence). Trimming cost V 2 bases and J 4 bases, with 11 bases left between them. This CDR3 has 14 amino acids. CDR3 DNA: TGTGCCAGCAGTTACAGGCGCGGGGTCACTGAAGCTTTCTTT. This translates into CASSYRRGVTEAFF.

This clonotype has just a few counts. J is TRBJ1-1 and V is TRBV7-9; TRBD1 matches 7 bases. CDR3 length equals 13 residues. V lost 5 bases and J lost 10; bases outside the gene matches: 10. Germline V CDR1 and CDR2: SEHNR, FQNEAQ (reference sequence). The chain's CDR3 is CASSARQAGGAFF. CDR3 nucleotides: TGTGCCAGCAGCGCCAGACAGGCAGGGGGAGCTTTCTTT.

This clonotype has only a few counts. The rearrangement uses TRBV6-6 and TRBJ2-1; 9 bases are a match to TRBD1. The CDR3 sequence is 16 residues long. V was clipped by 1 base and J by 6 bases; unmatched bases: 7. Germline CDR1 MNHNY, CDR2 SVGAGI (reference sequence). The CDR3 DNA sequence: TGTGCCAGCAGTTACTTTTTAGGACAGGGGTTCAATGAGCAGTTCTTC. Amino acid sequence: CASSYFLGQGFNEQFF.

This clonotype was observed a handful of times. The gene calls are TRBV7-2 and TRBJ2-2; D ambiguous. V lost 3 bases, J lost 1 base, and 12 bases lay in between. This CDR3 has 16 residues. CDR1 SGHTA and CDR2 FQGNSA come from the germline V gene. This chain's CDR3 is CASSFGQSLNTGELFF. Written as DNA, the CDR3 is TGTGCCAGCAGCTTCGGCCAGTCCTTGAACACCGGGGAGCTGTTTTTT.